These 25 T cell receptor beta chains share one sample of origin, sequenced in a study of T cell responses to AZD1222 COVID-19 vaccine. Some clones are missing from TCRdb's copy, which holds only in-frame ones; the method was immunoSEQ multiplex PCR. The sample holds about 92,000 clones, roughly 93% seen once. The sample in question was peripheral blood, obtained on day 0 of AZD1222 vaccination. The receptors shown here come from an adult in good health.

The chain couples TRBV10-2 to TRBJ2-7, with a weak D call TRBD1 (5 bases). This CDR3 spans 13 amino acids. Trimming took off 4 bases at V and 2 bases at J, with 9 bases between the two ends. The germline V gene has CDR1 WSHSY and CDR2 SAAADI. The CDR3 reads CASSGTGTYEQYF. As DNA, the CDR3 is TGCGCCAGCAGTGGTACAGGAACCTACGAGCAGTACTTC.

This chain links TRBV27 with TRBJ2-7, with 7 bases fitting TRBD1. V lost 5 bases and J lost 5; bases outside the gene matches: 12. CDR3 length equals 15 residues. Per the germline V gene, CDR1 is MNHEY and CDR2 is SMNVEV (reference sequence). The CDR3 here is CASSLQGKSFHEQYF. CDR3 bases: TGTGCCAGCAGTCTACAGGGGAAATCGTTCCACGAGCAGTACTTC.

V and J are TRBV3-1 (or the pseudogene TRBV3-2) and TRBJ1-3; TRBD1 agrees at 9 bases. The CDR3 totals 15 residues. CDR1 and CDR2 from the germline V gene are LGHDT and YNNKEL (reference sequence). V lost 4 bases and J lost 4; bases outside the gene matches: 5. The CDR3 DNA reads TGTGCCAGCAGCCGGACAGGGGAACGGGGAAACACCATATATTTT. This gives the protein CASSRTGERGNTIYF.

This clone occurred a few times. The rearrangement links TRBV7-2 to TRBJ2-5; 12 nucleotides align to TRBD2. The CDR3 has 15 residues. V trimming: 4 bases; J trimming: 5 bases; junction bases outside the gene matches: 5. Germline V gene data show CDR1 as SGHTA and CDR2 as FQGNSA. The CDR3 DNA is TGTGCCAGCAGCTCTAGCGGGGGGGCGTGGGAGACCCAGTACTTC. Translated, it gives CASSSSGGAWETQYF.

CDR3 bases: TGTGCCAGCAGCTTAGAGTACAGGGCCATCACAGATACGCAGTATTTT. It is translated as CASSLEYRAITDTQYF. The rearrangement links TRBV7-8 to TRBJ2-3; a weak D match, TRBD1 (6 bases). The CDR3 sequence is 16 residues long. The germline V and J ends were trimmed by 1 base and 2 bases, with 13 bases remaining between them. Germline V CDR1 and CDR2: SGHVS, FQNEAQ.

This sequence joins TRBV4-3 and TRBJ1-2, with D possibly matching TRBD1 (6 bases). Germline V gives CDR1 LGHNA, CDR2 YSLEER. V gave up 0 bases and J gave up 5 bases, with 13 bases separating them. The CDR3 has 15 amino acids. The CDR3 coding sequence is TGCGCCAGCAGCCAAGACTCGGACAGACCATATGGCTACACCTTC. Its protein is CASSQDSDRPYGYTF.

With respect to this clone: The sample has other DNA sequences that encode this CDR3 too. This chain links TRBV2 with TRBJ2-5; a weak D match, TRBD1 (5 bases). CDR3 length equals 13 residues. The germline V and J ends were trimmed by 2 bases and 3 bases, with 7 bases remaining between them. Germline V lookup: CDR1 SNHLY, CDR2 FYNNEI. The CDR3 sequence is CASSELGEETQYF. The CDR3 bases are TGTGCCAGCAGTGAATTAGGGGAAGAGACCCAGTACTTC.

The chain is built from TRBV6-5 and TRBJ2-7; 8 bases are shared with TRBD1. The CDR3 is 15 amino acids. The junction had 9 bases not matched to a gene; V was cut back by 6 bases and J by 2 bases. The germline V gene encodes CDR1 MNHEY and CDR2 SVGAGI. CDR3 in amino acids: CASSPAGTGAYEQYF. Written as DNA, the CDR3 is TGTGCCAGCAGCCCAGCCGGGACAGGAGCCTACGAGCAGTACTTC.

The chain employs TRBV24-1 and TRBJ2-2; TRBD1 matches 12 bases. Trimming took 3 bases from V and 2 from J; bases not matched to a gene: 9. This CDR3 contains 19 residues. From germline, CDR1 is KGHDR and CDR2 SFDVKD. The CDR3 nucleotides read TGTGCCACCAGTGATCGGTGGGACAGGGGGCCCCTAAACACCGGGGAGCTGTTTTTT. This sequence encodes CATSDRWDRGPLNTGELFF.

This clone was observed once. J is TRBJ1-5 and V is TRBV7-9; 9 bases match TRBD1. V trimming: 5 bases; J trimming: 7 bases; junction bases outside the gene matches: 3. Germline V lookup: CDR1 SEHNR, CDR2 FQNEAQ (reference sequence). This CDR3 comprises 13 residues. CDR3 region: CASSLTGGQPQHF. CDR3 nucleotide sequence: TGTGCCAGCAGCCTGACAGGGGGACAGCCCCAGCATTTT. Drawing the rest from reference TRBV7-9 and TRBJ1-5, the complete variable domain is DTGVSQNPRHKITKRGQNVTFRCDPISEHNRLYWYRQTLGQGPEFLTYFQNEAQLEKSRLLSDRFSAERPKGSFSTLEIQRTEQGDSAMYLCASSLTGGQPQHFGDGTRLSIL.

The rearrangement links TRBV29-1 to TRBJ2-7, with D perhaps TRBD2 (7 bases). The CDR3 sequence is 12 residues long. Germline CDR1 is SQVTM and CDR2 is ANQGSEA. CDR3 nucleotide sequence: TGCAGTATTACCGGGGGGACATACGAGCAGTACTTC. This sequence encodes CSITGGTYEQYF.

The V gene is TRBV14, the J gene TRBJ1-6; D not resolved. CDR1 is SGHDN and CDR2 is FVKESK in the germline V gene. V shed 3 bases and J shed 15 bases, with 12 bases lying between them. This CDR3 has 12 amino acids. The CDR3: CASSQYAGYLHF. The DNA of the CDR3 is TGTGCCAGCAGCCAGTACGCGGGATACCTCCACTTT. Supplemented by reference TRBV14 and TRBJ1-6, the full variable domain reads EAGVTQFPSHSVIEKGQTVTLRCDPISGHDNLYWYRRVMGKEIKFLLHFVKESKQDESGMPNNRFLAERTGGTYSTLKVQPAELEDSGVYFCASSQYAGYLHFGNGTRLTVT.

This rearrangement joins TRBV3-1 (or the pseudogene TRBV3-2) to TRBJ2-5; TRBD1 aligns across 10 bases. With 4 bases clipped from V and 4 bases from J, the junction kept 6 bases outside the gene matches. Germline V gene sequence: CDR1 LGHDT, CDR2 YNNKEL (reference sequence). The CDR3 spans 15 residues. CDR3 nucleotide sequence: TGTGCCAGCAGCCCCTGGGACAGGGGTCCAGAGACCCAGTACTTC. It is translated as CASSPWDRGPETQYF.

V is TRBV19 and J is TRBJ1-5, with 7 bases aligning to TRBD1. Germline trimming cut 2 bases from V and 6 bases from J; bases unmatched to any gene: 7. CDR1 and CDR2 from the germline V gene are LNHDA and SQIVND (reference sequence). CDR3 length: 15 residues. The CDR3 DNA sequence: TGTGCCAGTAGTATACTTGGACCAGGGGGTCAGCCCCAGCATTTT. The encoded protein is CASSILGPGGQPQHF.

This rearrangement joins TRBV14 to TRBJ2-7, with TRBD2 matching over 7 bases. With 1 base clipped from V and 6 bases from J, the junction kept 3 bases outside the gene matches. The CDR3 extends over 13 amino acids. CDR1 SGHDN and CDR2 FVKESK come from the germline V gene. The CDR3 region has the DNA TGTGCCAGCAGCCAAGGGACTAGTCGCGAGCAGTACTTC. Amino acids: CASSQGTSREQYF. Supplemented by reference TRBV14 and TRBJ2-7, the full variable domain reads EAGVTQFPSHSVIEKGQTVTLRCDPISGHDNLYWYRRVMGKEIKFLLHFVKESKQDESGMPNNRFLAERTGGTYSTLKVQPAELEDSGVYFCASSQGTSREQYFGPGTRLTVT.

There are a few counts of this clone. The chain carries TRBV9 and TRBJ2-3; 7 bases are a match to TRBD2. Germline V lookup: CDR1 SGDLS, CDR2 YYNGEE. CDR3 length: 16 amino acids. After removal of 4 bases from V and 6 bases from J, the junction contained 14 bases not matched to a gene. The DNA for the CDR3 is TGTGCCAGCAGCCAACGACTAGCAGTAGAAGCGGATACGCAGTATTTT. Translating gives CASSQRLAVEADTQYF.

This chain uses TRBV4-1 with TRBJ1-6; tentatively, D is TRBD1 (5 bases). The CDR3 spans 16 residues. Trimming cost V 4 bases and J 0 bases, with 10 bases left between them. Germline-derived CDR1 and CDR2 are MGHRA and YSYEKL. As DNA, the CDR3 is TGCGCCAGCAGCCGAGGGGAAAGCTCCTATAATTCACCCCTCCACTTT. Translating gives CASSRGESSYNSPLHF.

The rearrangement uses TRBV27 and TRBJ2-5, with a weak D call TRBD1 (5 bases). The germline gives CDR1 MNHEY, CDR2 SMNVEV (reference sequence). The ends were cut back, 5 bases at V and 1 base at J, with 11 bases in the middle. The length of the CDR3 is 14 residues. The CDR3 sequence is CASSMWGGQETQYF. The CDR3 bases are TGTGCCAGCAGTATGTGGGGCGGCCAAGAGACCCAGTACTTC.

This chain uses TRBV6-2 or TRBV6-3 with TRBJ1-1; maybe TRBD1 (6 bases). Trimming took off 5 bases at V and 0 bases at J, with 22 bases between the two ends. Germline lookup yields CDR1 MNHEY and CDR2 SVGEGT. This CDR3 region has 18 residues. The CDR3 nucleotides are TGTGCCAGCAGTCCCCGGGGCAGGGGCGCAGGGATGAACACTGAAGCTTTCTTT. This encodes CASSPRGRGAGMNTEAFF.

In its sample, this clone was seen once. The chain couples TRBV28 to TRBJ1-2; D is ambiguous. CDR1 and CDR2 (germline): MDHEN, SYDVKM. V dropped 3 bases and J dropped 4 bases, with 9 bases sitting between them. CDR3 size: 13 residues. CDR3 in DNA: TGTGCCAGCAGTTTCTCGGACTCCTATGGCTACACCTTC. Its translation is CASSFSDSYGYTF.

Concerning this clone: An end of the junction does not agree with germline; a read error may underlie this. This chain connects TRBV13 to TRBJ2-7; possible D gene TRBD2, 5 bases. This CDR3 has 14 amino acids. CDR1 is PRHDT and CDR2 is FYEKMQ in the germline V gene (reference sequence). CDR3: CASSRLDAFGERYF. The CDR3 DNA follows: TGTGCCAGCAGTCGACTGGACGCGTTTGGGGAGCGGTACTTC.

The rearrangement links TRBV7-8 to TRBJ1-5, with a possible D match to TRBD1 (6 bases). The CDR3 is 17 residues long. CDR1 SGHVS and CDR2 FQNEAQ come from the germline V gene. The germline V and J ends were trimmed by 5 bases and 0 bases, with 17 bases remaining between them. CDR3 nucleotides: TGTGCCAGCAGCCGAGGCGGGACAACAATTAGCAATCAGCCCCAGCATTTT. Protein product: CASSRGGTTISNQPQHF.

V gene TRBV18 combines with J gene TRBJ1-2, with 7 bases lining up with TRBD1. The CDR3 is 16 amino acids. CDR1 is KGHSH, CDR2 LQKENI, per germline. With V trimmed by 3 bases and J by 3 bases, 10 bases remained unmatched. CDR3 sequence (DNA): TGTGCCAGCTCACCCCGGGGTGGGACAGTTGACTATGGCTACACCTTC. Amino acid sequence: CASSPRGGTVDYGYTF.

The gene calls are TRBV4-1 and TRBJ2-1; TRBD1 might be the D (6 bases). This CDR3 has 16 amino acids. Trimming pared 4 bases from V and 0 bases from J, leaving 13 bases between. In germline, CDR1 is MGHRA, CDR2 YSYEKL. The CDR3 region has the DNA TGCGCCAGCAGCCTACGAGGGGGTACCTCCTACAATGAGCAGTTCTTC. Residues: CASSLRGGTSYNEQFF.

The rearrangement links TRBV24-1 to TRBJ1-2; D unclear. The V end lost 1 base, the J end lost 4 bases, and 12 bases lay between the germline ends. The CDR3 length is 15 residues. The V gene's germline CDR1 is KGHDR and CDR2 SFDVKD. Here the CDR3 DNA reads TGTGCCACCAGTGATTTTGTGTACAAGACCTATGGCTACACCTTC. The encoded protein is CATSDFVYKTYGYTF.